A single sample is the source of the 28 T cell receptor beta chains below, sequenced in a study of blood T cell repertoires in COVID-19. Clones were read by immunoSEQ multiplex PCR, and TCRdb kept only the in-frame ones, dropping some. The sample shows 350,000 to 400,000 clones, nearly 90% of them seen only once. The sequencing sample was made of peripheral blood. These receptors came from a man between 18 and 35 years old with active or convalescent COVID-19.

V is TRBV20-1 and J is TRBJ1-5, with D maybe TRBD1 (6 bases). CDR3 length: 15 residues. The germline V gene encodes CDR1 DFQATT and CDR2 SNEGSKA (reference sequence). The V end was cut by 3 bases, the J end by 4 bases, with 16 bases between. CDR3 residues: CSASLVSGENQPQHF. As DNA, the CDR3 is TGCAGTGCTAGTCTAGTGTCAGGGGAAAATCAGCCCCAGCATTTT.

The chain couples TRBV27 to TRBJ1-5; TRBD1 might be the D (5 bases). Per the germline V gene, CDR1 is MNHEY and CDR2 is SMNVEV (reference sequence). The CDR3 consists of 15 residues. The germline V and J ends were trimmed by 6 bases and 5 bases, with 17 bases remaining between them. The CDR3 spells CASSLAAGIHQPQHF. As DNA, the CDR3 is TGTGCCAGCAGCTTAGCGGCAGGGATTCATCAGCCCCAGCATTTT.

The chain couples TRBV7-8 to TRBJ2-7, with D tentatively TRBD2 (5 bases). Germline V gives CDR1 SGHVS, CDR2 FQNEAQ. The V and J ends lost 3 bases and 3 bases respectively, with 21 bases between them. The CDR3 has 17 residues. CDR3 DNA sequence: TGTGCCAGCAGCTTGTTACCACGGACTCTGGGTCTCTACGAGCAGTACTTC. This gives the protein CASSLLPRTLGLYEQYF. The full variable domain, completed using reference TRBV7-8 and TRBJ2-7, is GAGVSQSPRYKVAKRGQDVALRCDPISGHVSLFWYQQALGQGPEFLTYFQNEAQLDKSGLPSDRFFAERPEGSVSTLKIQRTQQEDSAVYLCASSLLPRTLGLYEQYFGPGTRLTVT.

V gene TRBV19 combines with J gene TRBJ1-5, with a weak D call TRBD1 (5 bases). The ends were cut back, 3 bases at V and 7 bases at J, with 13 bases in the middle. The germline V gene encodes CDR1 LNHDA and CDR2 SQIVND (reference sequence). CDR3 length equals 14 residues. The DNA for the CDR3 is TGTGCCAGTAGTATGGGGCAGGGTATCCAGCCCCAGCATTTT. The encoded protein is CASSMGQGIQPQHF.

Only one count was recorded for this clone. The chain joins TRBV4-3 to TRBJ2-5; TRBD1 aligns across 7 bases. CDR1 and CDR2 from the germline V gene are LGHNA and YSLEER. V lost 1 base to trimming and J lost 0 bases; unmatched junction nucleotides: 2. This CDR3 comprises 15 residues. Written as DNA, the CDR3 is TGCGCCAGCAGCCAAGTGGGGACAGACCAAGAGACCCAGTACTTC. This translates into CASSQVGTDQETQYF.

This chain links TRBV24-1 with TRBJ1-1; the match to TRBD1 covers 7 bases. The germline CDR1 and CDR2 sequences are KGHDR and SFDVKD. With V trimmed by 2 bases and J by 5 bases, 7 bases remained unmatched. The CDR3 runs 15 residues. The CDR3 sequence: CATSDSSRGETEAFF. DNA for the CDR3: TGTGCCACCAGTGATTCTTCCAGGGGGGAGACTGAAGCTTTCTTT.

This sequence joins TRBV2 and TRBJ1-1; unclear D gene. Per germline, CDR1 SNHLY and CDR2 FYNNEI. V lost 2 bases, J lost 7 bases, and 8 bases lay in between. This CDR3 region has 12 residues. The CDR3 DNA sequence: TGTGCCAGCAGTGAAACTATTGTTGAAGCTTTCTTT. Translated: CASSETIVEAFF.

This clone has a handful of counts. This chain uses TRBV5-1 with TRBJ1-4, with TRBD1 identical over 7 bases. CDR3 length: 14 residues. Germline V gene data show CDR1 as SGHRS and CDR2 as YFSETQ. V gave up 1 base and J gave up 4 bases; unmatched junction bases: 1. The CDR3: CASSLTGDNEKLFF. In DNA, the CDR3 is TGCGCCAGCAGCTTGACAGGGGATAATGAAAAACTGTTTTTT. The full variable domain, its missing parts supplied by reference TRBV5-1 and TRBJ1-4, is KAGVTQTPRYLIKTRGQQVTLSCSPISGHRSVSWYQQTPGQGLQFLFEYFSETQRNKGNFPGRFSGRQFSNSRSEMNVSTLELGDSALYLCASSLTGDNEKLFFGSGTQLSVL.

The count of this clone is one. The CDR3 reads CASSFPGRGRAYNEQFF. Here the CDR3 DNA reads TGTGCCAGCAGCTTTCCCGGACGTGGGAGGGCTTACAATGAGCAGTTCTTC. The V and J genes are TRBV5-4 and TRBJ2-1; 7 positions agree with TRBD2. Germline V gene data show CDR1 as SGHNT and CDR2 as YYREEE (reference sequence). The CDR3 has 17 residues. J gave up 4 bases and V 2 bases, and 12 bases lay outside the gene matches.

This chain connects TRBV11-2 to TRBJ2-7, with D tentatively TRBD2 (6 bases). Trimming took 3 bases from V and 6 from J, leaving 12 bases between them. In germline, CDR1 is SGHAT, CDR2 FQNNGV. This CDR3 has 13 amino acids. The chain's CDR3 is CASSFRPEGEQYF. The CDR3 coding sequence is TGTGCCAGCAGCTTTAGACCGGAGGGCGAGCAGTACTTC.

This chain connects TRBV20-1 to TRBJ2-7; D call uncertain. The CDR3 spans 13 residues. Trimming cost V 3 bases and J 3 bases, with 12 bases left between them. Germline CDR1 DFQATT, CDR2 SNEGSKA (reference sequence). CDR3 sequence (DNA): TGCAGTGCTAGTGGGCAGTCTTTCTACGAGCAGTACTTC. This encodes CSASGQSFYEQYF.

V gene TRBV4-3 combines with J gene TRBJ2-7; D perhaps matches TRBD1 (6 bases). The CDR3 runs 15 residues. V was shortened by 1 base and J by 4 bases, with 14 bases between the two germline ends. The germline gives CDR1 LGHNA, CDR2 YSLEER. Here the CDR3 DNA reads TGCGCCAGCAGCCAAGGGACAGTGACTGCTTACGAGCAGTACTTC. Protein: CASSQGTVTAYEQYF.

This clone was recorded once. The rearrangement links TRBV15 to TRBJ1-1; TRBD1 is a possible D gene (5 bases). The CDR3 has 17 amino acids. V lost 2 bases and J 2 bases, leaving 18 bases between the germline ends. Germline loops: CDR1 LNHNV, CDR2 YYDKDF (reference sequence). The CDR3 protein is CATSRQGKGKENTEAFF. The CDR3 DNA is TGTGCCACCAGCAGACAGGGAAAGGGAAAGGAAAACACTGAAGCTTTCTTT.

This chain joins TRBV7-3 and TRBJ1-1; TRBD1 matches 7 bases. Germline-derived CDR1 and CDR2 are SGHTA and FQGTGA. CDR3 length: 15 residues. Trimming cost V 0 bases and J 4 bases; bases outside gene matches: 5. CDR3 sequence: CASSLTPAGGTEAFF. In DNA, the CDR3 is TGTGCCAGCAGCTTAACCCCGGCAGGGGGCACTGAAGCTTTCTTT. The whole variable domain, remainder taken from reference TRBV7-3 and TRBJ1-1, is GAGVSQTPSNKVTEKGKYVELRCDPISGHTALYWYRQSLGQGPEFLIYFQGTGAADDSGLPNDRFFAVRPEGSVSTLKIQRTERGDSAVYLCASSLTPAGGTEAFFGQGTRLTVV.

V gene TRBV7-2 combines with J gene TRBJ2-4; the D gene is possibly TRBD2 (5 bases). The CDR3 runs to 14 residues. V gave up 1 base and J gave up 7 bases, with 11 bases separating them. The germline gives CDR1 SGHTA, CDR2 FQGNSA. Written as DNA, the CDR3 is TGTGCCAGCAGCTTAGGTTACGGGGATAACATTCAGTACTTC. Translation gives CASSLGYGDNIQYF. Full variable domain (rest looked up from reference TRBV7-2 and TRBJ2-4): GAGVSQSPSNKVTEKGKDVELRCDPISGHTALYWYRQSLGQGLEFLIYFQGNSAPDKSGLPSDRFSAERTGGSVSTLTIQRTQQEDSAVYLCASSLGYGDNIQYFGAGTRLSVL.

V and J are TRBV28 and TRBJ1-1; TRBD1 might be the D (6 bases). The CDR3 totals 15 residues. Germline V CDR1 and CDR2: MDHEN, SYDVKM. V lost 4 bases and J lost 9, with 21 bases in between. The CDR3 DNA reads TGTGCCAGCAGTTACCGGACAGCCGGGGATGTGAAAGCTTTCTTT. It is translated as CASSYRTAGDVKAFF. The full variable domain, with the rest looked up from reference TRBV28 and TRBJ1-1, is DVKVTQSSRYLVKRTGEKVFLECVQDMDHENMFWYRQDPGLGLRLIYFSYDVKMKEKGDIPEGYSVSREKKERFSLILESASTNQTSMYLCASSYRTAGDVKAFFGQGTRLTVV.

The sample holds a few counts of this clone. The chain links TRBV30 to TRBJ1-5, with D possibly matching TRBD1 (6 bases). The CDR3 is made up of 14 amino acids. Trimming removed 2 bases at V and 4 bases at J, with 12 bases between. From germline, CDR1 is GTSNPN and CDR2 SVGIG (reference sequence). The CDR3 is CAWSNTGLNQPQHF. The CDR3 coding sequence is TGTGCCTGGAGTAACACAGGGTTAAATCAGCCCCAGCATTTT.

The chain combines TRBV19 with TRBJ2-7; D is perhaps TRBD2 (6 bases). Germline V gives CDR1 LNHDA, CDR2 SQIVND (reference sequence). V gave up 4 bases and J gave up 1 base, with 17 bases separating them. The CDR3 consists of 16 residues. The CDR3 bases are TGTGCCAGTAGTAGGCACCGGGAGAAAAGGTCCTACGAGCAGTACTTC. This codes for CASSRHREKRSYEQYF. The full variable domain, completed using reference TRBV19 and TRBJ2-7, is DGGITQSPKYLFRKEGQNVTLSCEQNLNHDAMYWYRQDPGQGLRLIYYSQIVNDFQKGDIAEGYSVSREKKESFPLTVTSAQKNPTAFYLCASSRHREKRSYEQYFGPGTRLTVT.

This sequence joins TRBV5-6 and TRBJ1-5; perhaps TRBD1 as D (6 bases). Deletions cut 5 bases from V and 3 bases from J, with 12 bases between. CDR3 length equals 14 residues. Germline lookup yields CDR1 SGHDT and CDR2 YYEEEE. CDR3 coding DNA: TGTGCCAGCAGTCGTGGACAGAACAATCAGCCCCAGCATTTT. Amino acids: CASSRGQNNQPQHF.

The chain links TRBV4-3 to TRBJ1-2, with 11 bases aligning to TRBD1. Germline lookup yields CDR1 LGHNA and CDR2 YSLEER. The CDR3 sequence is 16 residues long. Germline trimming cut 0 bases from V and 5 bases from J; bases unmatched to any gene: 5. The CDR3 bases are TGCGCCAGCAGCCAAGAACCGGGACAGGGGGGATATGGCTACACCTTC. This encodes CASSQEPGQGGYGYTF.

The chain recombines TRBV19 with TRBJ1-1; D perhaps matches TRBD1 (6 bases). CDR3 length: 14 amino acids. Germline V lookup: CDR1 LNHDA, CDR2 SQIVND (reference sequence). V lost 4 bases to trimming and J lost 4 bases, with 13 bases between them. CDR3 loop: CASSKQGVSTEAFF. CDR3 DNA sequence: TGTGCCAGTAGTAAACAGGGAGTGAGCACTGAAGCTTTCTTT.

The V gene is TRBV28, the J gene TRBJ2-7; 8 bases agree with TRBD1. CDR1 and CDR2 (germline): MDHEN, SYDVKM. Trimming cost V 7 bases and J 5 bases; bases outside gene matches: 7. The CDR3 spans 13 residues. The CDR3 bases are TGTGCCAGCACCGGACAGGGACGGCACGAGCAGTACTTC. It is translated as CASTGQGRHEQYF. The whole variable domain, remainder taken from reference TRBV28 and TRBJ2-7, is DVKVTQSSRYLVKRTGEKVFLECVQDMDHENMFWYRQDPGLGLRLIYFSYDVKMKEKGDIPEGYSVSREKKERFSLILESASTNQTSMYLCASTGQGRHEQYFGPGTRLTVT.

V usage is TRBV25-1 and J usage is TRBJ1-3, with D maybe TRBD1 (5 bases). Trimming stripped 6 bases from V and 0 bases from J, with 12 bases between. This CDR3 region has 15 residues. CDR1 is MGHDK and CDR2 is SYGVNS in the germline V gene. CDR3 sequence (DNA): TGTGCCAGCAGCGCTGACAGTCCCTCTGGAAACACCATATATTTT. The encoded protein is CASSADSPSGNTIYF.

The chain joins TRBV30 to TRBJ1-1; 12 positions agree with TRBD1. V lost 0 bases and J lost 4; bases outside the gene matches: 6. Germline V CDR1 and CDR2: GTSNPN, SVGIG (reference sequence). The CDR3 contains 16 residues. This chain's CDR3 is CAWSVWDRGRRTEAFF. DNA for the CDR3: TGTGCCTGGAGTGTGTGGGACAGGGGGCGCCGCACTGAAGCTTTCTTT. Filled out from reference TRBV30 and TRBJ1-1, the complete variable domain reads SQTIHQWPATLVQPVGSPLSLECTVEGTSNPNLYWYRQAAGRGLQLLFYSVGIGQISSEVPQNLSASRPQDRQFILSSKKLLLSDSGFYLCAWSVWDRGRRTEAFFGQGTRLTVV.

CDR3 protein: CASSFQGGNEQFF. CDR3 sequence (DNA): TGTGCCAGCAGCTTCCAGGGGGGCAATGAGCAGTTCTTC. The chain joins TRBV5-4 to TRBJ2-1, with a possible D match to TRBD1 (7 bases). This CDR3 region has 13 residues. The ends were cut back, 2 bases at V and 6 bases at J, with 9 bases in the middle. Germline V lookup: CDR1 SGHNT, CDR2 YYREEE (reference sequence).

On this clone: The junction does not match germline at one end; this may be a read error. The chain links TRBV28 to TRBJ2-6, with 13 nucleotides matching TRBD2. Germline V gives CDR1 MDHEN, CDR2 SYDVKM. This CDR3 is 18 amino acids long. This CDR3 is CASRKGTSGVVGANVLTF. CDR3 DNA sequence: TGTGCCAGCAGGAAAGGGACTAGCGGGGTGGTAGGGGCCAACGTGCTGACTTTC.

This rearrangement joins TRBV4-1 to TRBJ1-5; 12 positions agree with TRBD1. This CDR3 contains 16 residues. Germline loops: CDR1 MGHRA, CDR2 YSYEKL. Trimming cost V 0 bases and J 3 bases; bases outside gene matches: 0. The CDR3 bases are TGCGCCAGCAGCCAAGAGGGACAGGGGGCCAATCAGCCCCAGCATTTT. Protein: CASSQEGQGANQPQHF.

V gene TRBV7-2 combines with J gene TRBJ2-7, with D perhaps TRBD1 (6 bases). The CDR3 runs 16 residues. Germline loops: CDR1 SGHTA, CDR2 FQGNSA. Trimming took 4 bases from V and 0 from J, leaving 16 bases between them. CDR3 region: CASSSLGTISSYEQYF. CDR3 nucleotides: TGTGCCAGCAGCTCCCTCGGGACAATCAGCTCCTACGAGCAGTACTTC.